The rows below give T cell receptor beta chains drawn from one sample of a study of T cell responses to AZD1222 COVID-19 vaccine. Profiling relied on immunoSEQ multiplex PCR, and the TCRdb table lists in-frame clones only, not all of them. The sample carries about 64,000 clones, over 70% recorded once. The input for sequencing was peripheral blood, taken 28 days after the second AZD1222 dose. These receptors originate from an adult who received the AZD1222 COVID-19 vaccine. The CDR3 runs from the conserved cysteine through the conserved F or W. The D gene is left open where the match is weak. Expanded clones are given a class, and other clones once, few, many or no size at all.

. TRBJ2-5 . TRBV29-1 CSVRDFTQETQYF TGCAGCGTTCGGGACTTCACTCAAGAGACCCAGTACTTC
. TRBJ2-5 . TRBV6-1 CASSELPPPSEGTQETQYF TGTGCCAGCAGTGAATTGCCCCCCCCATCGGAGGGAACCCAAGAGACCCAGTACTTC
TRBD2 TRBJ2-5 few TRBV5-1 CASSLAGTSGETQYF TGCGCCAGCAGCTTGGCCGGGACTAGCGGAGAGACCCAGTACTTC
. TRBJ1-4 . TRBV4-3 CASSQNNGGSGEKLFF TGCGCCAGCAGCCAGAACAATGGAGGAAGCGGCGAAAAACTGTTTTTT
. TRBJ1-2 . TRBV24-1 CATSDFLRRDNYGYTF TGTGCCACCAGTGATTTTCTGCGACGGGACAACTATGGCTACACCTTC
. TRBJ1-3 . TRBV7-6 CASSGRNTGSGNTIYF TGTGCCAGCAGCGGGAGAAACACTGGCTCTGGAAACACCATATATTTT
TRBD1 TRBJ2-7 once TRBV6-1 CASSEIIAGTGTYEQYF TGTGCCAGCAGTGAAATTATTGCCGGGACAGGAACCTACGAGCAGTACTTC
. TRBJ2-6 . TRBV27 CASSGETGTSGANVLTF TGTGCCAGCAGTGGAGAAACAGGGACCTCTGGGGCCAACGTCCTGACTTTC
. TRBJ1-4 . TRBV18 CASSRDRVDNEKLFF TGTGCCAGCTCACGAGACAGAGTCGATAATGAAAAACTGTTTTTT
. TRBJ1-6 . TRBV30 CAWSIQEGSYNSPLHF TGTGCCTGGAGTATACAGGAAGGTTCCTATAATTCACCCCTCCACTTT
. TRBJ1-4 . TRBV10-3 CAISAGSGEKLFF TGTGCCATCAGTGCGGGATCTGGGGAAAAACTGTTTTTT
. TRBJ2-1 . TRBV6-4 CASSDSQSSYNEQFF TGTGCCAGCAGTGACTCCCAGAGCTCCTACAATGAGCAGTTCTTC
TRBD1 TRBJ1-5 . TRBV28 CASSLRTGGMGF TGTGCCAGCAGTTTACGGACAGGGGGTATGGGTTTT
. TRBJ1-1 . TRBV6-5 CASSYFMAQNTEAFF TGTGCCAGCAGTTACTTTATGGCACAGAACACTGAAGCTTTCTTT
. TRBJ1-2 . TRBV7-8 CASSFQRTGGGYTF TGTGCCAGCAGCTTTCAAAGGACGGGGGGCGGCTACACCTTC
TRBD1 TRBJ1-2 . TRBV9 CASSSTRQGRDLYGYTF TGTGCCAGCAGCTCGACACGACAGGGGCGAGACCTATATGGCTACACCTTC
TRBD1 TRBJ1-1 . TRBV25-1 CASTDRGRVTEAFF TGTGCCAGCACTGACAGGGGGCGAGTCACTGAAGCTTTCTTT
TRBD1 TRBJ2-7 . TRBV5-1 CASGSDRLPYEQYF TGCGCCAGCGGGTCGGACAGGCTCCCCTACGAGCAGTACTTC
. TRBJ1-3 . TRBV5-1 CASSLTGHSGNTIYF TGCGCCAGCAGCTTAACGGGACACTCTGGAAACACCATATATTTT
. TRBJ1-5 . TRBV19 CASSPDGRLYSPQHF TGTGCCAGTAGTCCGGACGGCCGGCTCTATTCGCCCCAGCATTTT
. TRBJ2-1 . TRBV7-8 CASSSTYNEQFF TGTGCCAGCAGCTCTACCTACAATGAGCAGTTCTTC
TRBD2 TRBJ2-7 . TRBV11-3 CASSRTSGGTYEQYF TGTGCCAGCAGCCGGACTAGCGGGGGTACCTACGAGCAGTACTTC
. TRBJ2-1 . TRBV11-2 CASSWASIPEQFF TGTGCCAGCAGCTGGGCTAGCATTCCTGAGCAGTTCTTC
. TRBJ1-3 . TRBV18 CASSPSRDSGNTIYF TGTGCCAGCTCACCATCCAGAGACTCTGGAAACACCATATATTTT
. TRBJ2-1 once TRBV6-2/TRBV6-3 CASSYEGGSYNEQFF TGTGCCAGCAGTTACGAGGGCGGCTCCTACAATGAGCAGTTCTTC
. TRBJ1-1 . TRBV2 CASSEVGGGTFAFF TGTGCCAGCAGTGAAGTAGGGGGGGGGACATTCGCTTTCTTT
TRBD1 TRBJ2-3 . TRBV3-1/TRBV3-2 CASSQGTATDTQYF TGTGCCAGCAGCCAGGGGACAGCCACAGATACGCAGTATTTT
. TRBJ1-4 . TRBV28 CASSLTGNNEKLFF TGTGCCAGCAGTTTAACGGGGAATAATGAAAAACTGTTTTTT
TRBD2 TRBJ2-1 . TRBV5-1 CASSLAGGAMPREQFF TGCGCCAGCAGCTTGGCCGGGGGGGCCATGCCCAGGGAGCAGTTCTTC
TRBD1 TRBJ1-2 . TRBV30 CAWRRDRGNYGYTF TGTGCCTGGAGGAGGGACAGGGGGAACTATGGCTACACCTTC
. TRBJ2-7 . TRBV18 CASSPGIKSYEQYF TGTGCCAGCTCACCAGGGATTAAATCCTACGAGCAGTACTTC
. TRBJ2-7 . TRBV3-1/TRBV3-2 CASSQAWGENYEQYF TGTGCCAGCAGCCAAGCGTGGGGGGAGAACTACGAGCAGTACTTC
. TRBJ1-1 . TRBV19 CASRDGLNTEAFF TGTGCCAGTCGGGACGGCTTGAACACTGAAGCTTTCTTT
. TRBJ2-1 . TRBV7-9 CASSLAIEGLDFF TGTGCCAGCAGCTTAGCGATAGAGGGCCTTGATTTCTTC
. TRBJ1-6 once TRBV9 CASSDTVTRGSYNSPLHF TGTGCCAGCAGCGACACGGTTACTAGGGGGTCCTATAATTCACCCCTCCACTTT
. TRBJ1-6 once TRBV16 CASSSAGSGLNSPLHF TGTGCCAGCAGCTCAGCGGGGTCGGGACTTAATTCACCCCTCCACTTT
. TRBJ1-2 . TRBV4-3 CASSPGGWYSEGYTF TGCGCCAGCAGCCCCGGGGGTTGGTATTCGGAAGGCTACACCTTC
TRBD2 TRBJ2-2 . TRBV5-1 CASSTGLKTGELFF TGCGCCAGCAGCACGGGACTAAAAACCGGGGAGCTGTTTTTT
. TRBJ1-6 . TRBV7-9 CASSAPPGALHF TGTGCCAGCAGCGCGCCCCCGGGGGCTCTCCACTTT
. TRBJ2-7 once TRBV9 CASSVGPVGSYEQYF TGTGCCAGCAGCGTCGGTCCAGTGGGGTCCTACGAGCAGTACTTC
TRBD1 TRBJ2-2 . TRBV30 CAWSAGTANTGELFF TGTGCCTGGAGTGCCGGGACAGCGAACACCGGGGAGCTGTTTTTT
. TRBJ2-6 . TRBV5-4 CASSRADSSSGANVLTF TGTGCCAGCAGCCGGGCGGACAGCAGCTCTGGGGCCAACGTCCTGACTTTC
. TRBJ1-2 . TRBV5-6 CASSFGPGGAGGYTF TGTGCCAGCAGCTTTGGGCCGGGGGGCGCGGGTGGCTACACCTTC
. TRBJ2-7 once TRBV23-1 CASSPIEVTYEQYF TGCGCCAGCAGTCCTATAGAGGTGACCTACGAGCAGTACTTC
TRBD1 TRBJ1-2 . TRBV10-3 CAIKDRDYGYTF TGTGCCATCAAAGACAGGGACTATGGCTACACCTTC
. TRBJ2-1 . TRBV29-1 CSVERGMGHNEQFF TGCAGCGTCGAAAGGGGTATGGGACACAATGAGCAGTTCTTC
. TRBJ1-5 . TRBV6-1 CASSEATTQGRPQHF TGTGCCAGCAGTGAAGCGACCACCCAGGGGCGGCCCCAGCATTTT
. TRBJ2-7 once TRBV5-1 CASSFLSGETYEQYF TGCGCCAGCAGCTTTTTGTCGGGTGAAACGTACGAGCAGTACTTC
TRBD1 TRBJ1-4 few TRBV29-1 CSVQRTGLANEKLFF TGCAGCGTTCAACGGACAGGGCTTGCTAATGAAAAACTGTTTTTT
. TRBJ2-2 . TRBV18 CASSLPGPGELFF TGTGCCAGCTCACTCCCGGGACCCGGGGAGCTGTTTTTT
. TRBJ1-1 . TRBV12-3/TRBV12-4 CASSLDTSCHF TGTGCCAGCAGTTTGGACACCAGCTGCCACTTT
. TRBJ1-4 . TRBV19 CASSIGGTMLEKLFF TGTGCCAGTAGTATTGGGGGCACGATGTTGGAAAAACTGTTTTTT
. TRBJ2-7 . TRBV30 CAWSVRRRLDEQYF TGTGCCTGGAGTGTACGACGGCGGTTGGACGAGCAGTACTTC
. TRBJ1-1 . TRBV10-1 CASSESEWGAEAFF TGCGCCAGCAGTGAGTCGGAGTGGGGTGCTGAAGCTTTCTTT
. TRBJ1-2 . TRBV4-2 CASSQGQLAGYTF TGTGCCAGCAGCCAGGGGCAGCTTGCTGGCTACACCTTC
. TRBJ2-7 . TRBV4-1 CASSQDFHREQYF TGCGCCAGCAGCCAAGATTTCCATCGGGAGCAGTACTTC
. TRBJ1-1 . TRBV2 CASTESVEDKAFF TGTGCCAGCACCGAAAGCGTTGAAGACAAAGCTTTCTTT
TRBD1 TRBJ1-2 once TRBV5-4 CASSGIQGTSGYTF TGTGCCAGCAGCGGGATACAGGGGACCTCTGGCTACACCTTC
TRBD1 TRBJ1-3 . TRBV6-6 CASSPPRTGVISGNTIYF TGTGCCAGCAGTCCCCCAAGGACAGGGGTAATCTCTGGAAACACCATATATTTT
TRBD2 TRBJ2-1 once TRBV3-1/TRBV3-2 CAATGLGSHEQFF TGTGCAGCCACGGGACTAGGATCTCATGAGCAGTTCTTC